The 30 T cell receptor beta chains listed next were all sequenced from one sample in a study of T cell responses to AZD1222 COVID-19 vaccine. Here immunoSEQ multiplex PCR was the method, and the copy in TCRdb shows in-frame clones only, minus some. Reported are about 140,000 clones; the ten largest clones contain 2.2%. Sequencing was carried out using peripheral blood. All receptors come from an adult in good health.

The CDR3: CASSPGGNVNYGYTF. The CDR3 DNA follows: TGTGCCAGCAGCCCGGGGGGCAACGTTAACTATGGCTACACCTTC. The chain has TRBV7-2 and TRBJ1-2; possibly TRBD1 for D (6 bases). Germline V gene lookup returns CDR1 SGHTA and CDR2 FQGNSA. The length of the CDR3 is 15 residues. V shed 5 bases and J shed 1 base, with 14 bases lying between them.

The gene calls are TRBV6-6 and TRBJ2-7; D remains ambiguous. The CDR3 length is 13 residues. Germline lookup yields CDR1 MNHNY and CDR2 SVGAGI (reference sequence). Trimming stripped 4 bases from V and 5 bases from J, with 12 bases between. CDR3 in amino acids: CASSLGGFNEQYF. DNA of the CDR3: TGTGCCAGCAGTTTGGGTGGCTTCAACGAGCAGTACTTC.

The V and J genes are TRBV4-1 and TRBJ1-2, with D tentatively TRBD1 (5 bases). CDR3 size: 15 residues. Trimming cost V 1 base and J 4 bases, with 13 bases left between them. Germline CDR1 and CDR2: MGHRA and YSYEKL. CDR3 sequence: CASSQGSRTPYGYTF. DNA of the CDR3: TGCGCCAGCAGCCAAGGGTCCAGGACACCCTATGGCTACACCTTC.

The V gene is TRBV24-1, the J gene TRBJ2-5; D is uncertain. There are 14 residues in the CDR3. CDR1 and CDR2 from the germline V gene are KGHDR and SFDVKD. V lost 7 bases and J lost 2, with 13 bases in between. The CDR3 DNA reads TGTGCCACCAGGGCTGACCGATGGCAAGAGACCCAGTACTTC. It translates to CATRADRWQETQYF.

The rearrangement joins TRBV6-6 to TRBJ1-5, with 9 positions matching TRBD1. Looked up from germline, CDR1 is MNHNY and CDR2 is SVGAGI (reference sequence). Losses at the gene ends were 0 bases for V and 6 bases for J; bases not matched to a gene: 3. This CDR3 spans 15 amino acids. CDR3 sequence (DNA): TGTGCCAGCAGTTACTCCCGGGACAGGGTTCAGCCCCAGCATTTT. Its protein product is CASSYSRDRVQPQHF.

The chain joins TRBV3-1 (or the pseudogene TRBV3-2) to TRBJ1-3; no clear D. The CDR3 loop spans 13 amino acids. In germline, CDR1 is LGHDT, CDR2 YNNKEL (reference sequence). V was clipped by 1 base and J by 5 bases, with 6 bases between them. CDR3 DNA sequence: TGTGCCAGCAGCCAAGGAGGGAGAAACACCATATATTTT. This codes for CASSQGGRNTIYF.

This rearrangement joins TRBV2 to TRBJ1-1; possible D gene TRBD1, 5 bases. This CDR3 contains 13 residues. The V gene's germline CDR1 is SNHLY and CDR2 FYNNEI. The V and J ends lost 10 bases and 2 bases respectively, with 14 bases between them. CDR3 amino acids: CATMWRGNTEAFF. In DNA, the CDR3 is TGTGCCACCATGTGGAGGGGAAACACTGAAGCTTTCTTT.

The chain links TRBV27 to TRBJ2-7; 9 nucleotides agree with TRBD1. Per the germline V gene, CDR1 is MNHEY and CDR2 is SMNVEV (reference sequence). Losses at the gene ends were 3 bases for V and 5 bases for J; bases not matched to a gene: 5. The CDR3 runs to 14 residues. CDR3 nucleotides: TGTGCCAGCAGTTTGGGACAGGGATCAAACGAGCAGTACTTC. Amino acid sequence: CASSLGQGSNEQYF.

The chain employs TRBV21-1 and TRBJ1-2. TRBV21-1 is a listed pseudogene. This CDR3 has 12 residues. The CDR3 is CASSRRMGGNLF. Written as DNA, the CDR3 is TGTGCCAGCAGCAGACGGATGGGGGGCAACCTGTTC.

The rearrangement uses TRBV6-5 and TRBJ2-2, with D perhaps TRBD1 (5 bases). CDR1 MNHEY and CDR2 SVGAGI come from the germline V gene. CDR3 length equals 15 residues. V was cut by 3 bases and J by 4 bases, with 12 bases left in between. This CDR3 reads CASSYFQGSTGELFF. As DNA, the CDR3 is TGTGCCAGCAGTTATTTTCAGGGAAGCACCGGGGAGCTGTTTTTT.

The gene calls are TRBV19 and TRBJ2-7; perhaps TRBD2 as D (7 bases). V was clipped by 6 bases and J by 3 bases, with 21 bases between them. From germline, CDR1 is LNHDA and CDR2 SQIVND (reference sequence). The CDR3 extends over 16 amino acids. CDR3 amino acids: CASSSYGGASDYEQYF. In DNA form, the CDR3 reads TGTGCCAGTAGCAGCTATGGGGGGGCATCGGACTACGAGCAGTACTTC.

This sequence joins TRBV3-1 (or the pseudogene TRBV3-2) and TRBJ1-1; D might be TRBD1 (5 bases). The CDR3 has 13 amino acids. Trimming removed 6 bases at V and 5 bases at J, with 13 bases between. The germline CDR1 and CDR2 sequences are LGHDT and YNNKEL (reference sequence). This chain's CDR3 is CASRERGFTEAFF. CDR3 sequence (DNA): TGTGCCAGCAGAGAAAGGGGTTTTACTGAAGCTTTCTTT.

The chain links TRBV5-1 to TRBJ2-2; tentative D call: TRBD1 (5 bases). CDR1 is SGHRS, CDR2 YFSETQ, per germline. This CDR3 is 17 amino acids long. With 0 bases removed from V and 0 bases from J, the gap between germline ends came to 12 bases. The CDR3 nucleotides read TGCGCCAGCAGCTTGGATAACAGGCTTCCGAACACCGGGGAGCTGTTTTTT. The encoded protein is CASSLDNRLPNTGELFF.

The chain links TRBV29-1 to TRBJ1-1; D is unclear. The CDR3 consists of 12 residues. V gave up 5 bases and J gave up 1 base, with 8 bases separating them. CDR1 is SQVTM, CDR2 ANQGSEA, per germline. For the CDR3, the DNA is TGCAGCGTTACTAGACAGAACACTGAAGCTTTCTTT. As protein: CSVTRQNTEAFF.

The chain has TRBV4-3 and TRBJ2-1, with D maybe TRBD1 (6 bases). Germline assignment: CDR1 LGHNA and CDR2 YSLEER. This CDR3 has 13 residues. With 3 bases removed from V and 10 bases from J, the gap between germline ends came to 13 bases. The CDR3 spells CASSHRGGLEQFF. CDR3 sequence (DNA): TGCGCCAGCAGCCATCGAGGGGGTTTAGAGCAGTTCTTC.

V gene TRBV9 combines with J gene TRBJ1-6; 8 bases are shared with TRBD1. Germline V gives CDR1 SGDLS, CDR2 YYNGEE. Trimming cost V 1 base and J 5 bases; bases outside gene matches: 5. This CDR3 has 16 residues. The CDR3 sequence is CASSVQGQGNNSPLHF. Written as DNA, the CDR3 is TGTGCCAGCAGCGTACAAGGACAGGGTAATAATTCACCCCTCCACTTT.

The chain is built from TRBV9 and TRBJ2-2; the match to TRBD2 covers 10 bases. The CDR3 consists of 18 residues. CDR1 and CDR2 (germline): SGDLS, YYNGEE. V lost 0 bases and J lost 8; bases outside the gene matches: 13. CDR3 region: CASSVGSGGDLSTGELFF. The CDR3 nucleotides read TGTGCCAGCAGCGTAGGAAGCGGGGGGGACCTCTCAACAGGGGAGCTGTTTTTT.

The genes are TRBV7-9 and TRBJ1-6; the match to TRBD1 covers 9 bases. The CDR3 extends over 17 amino acids. Germline V gene sequence: CDR1 SEHNR, CDR2 FQNEAQ (reference sequence). The J segment lost 7 bases and the V segment lost 5 bases, leaving 12 bases of the junction unmatched. CDR3 sequence reads: CASSPNLAGTGNSPLHF. CDR3 nucleotides: TGTGCCAGCAGCCCCAACCTAGCCGGGACAGGGAATTCACCCCTCCACTTT.

The chain employs TRBV18 and TRBJ1-2; 7 nucleotides agree with TRBD1. Germline V gene sequence: CDR1 KGHSH, CDR2 LQKENI. CDR3 length equals 14 residues. V lost 3 bases and J lost 4; bases outside the gene matches: 5. The CDR3 here is CASSPQGDGYGYTF. CDR3 coding DNA: TGTGCCAGCTCACCGCAGGGGGATGGCTATGGCTACACCTTC. The whole variable domain, filled in from reference TRBV18 and TRBJ1-2, reads NAGVMQNPRHLVRRRGQEARLRCSPMKGHSHVYWYRQLPEEGLKFMVYLQKENIIDESGMPKERFSAEFPKEGPSILRIQQVVRGDSAAYFCASSPQGDGYGYTFGSGTRLTVV.

The J gene is TRBJ1-4, the V gene TRBV5-1, with TRBD1 as a possible D gene (5 bases). Trimming removed 4 bases from V and 5 bases from J, with 15 bases in between. There are 15 residues in the CDR3. Germline values: CDR1 SGHRS, CDR2 YFSETQ. The CDR3 here is CASSPTQEMNEKLFF. CDR3 DNA: TGCGCCAGCAGCCCCACACAGGAGATGAATGAAAAACTGTTTTTT.

The chain carries TRBV3-1 (or the pseudogene TRBV3-2) and TRBJ1-5; 9 bases are shared with TRBD1. This CDR3 contains 17 residues. V lost 0 bases, J lost 7 bases, and 10 bases stayed unmatched. Germline V gene sequence: CDR1 LGHDT, CDR2 YNNKEL (reference sequence). CDR3 nucleotides: TGTGCCAGCAGCCAAGAAAAGGACAGGGGTCCGGGACAGCCCCAGCATTTT. Protein sequence: CASSQEKDRGPGQPQHF.

The gene calls are TRBV9 and TRBJ2-1, with D possibly being TRBD1 (6 bases). There are 13 residues in the CDR3. V lost 2 bases and J lost 9, with 12 bases in between. Germline CDR1 and CDR2: SGDLS and YYNGEE. The CDR3 loop is CASSVGARGEQFF. CDR3 nucleotide sequence: TGTGCCAGCAGCGTGGGGGCCAGGGGTGAGCAGTTCTTC.

This rearrangement joins TRBV5-4 to TRBJ2-5; 7 nucleotides line up with TRBD1. The CDR3 extends over 13 amino acids. J gave up 3 bases and V 4 bases, and 3 bases lay outside the gene matches. Germline-derived CDR1 and CDR2 are SGHNT and YYREEE (reference sequence). In DNA, the CDR3 is TGTGCCAGCAGCCAAGGGACAGAAGAGACCCAGTACTTC. Its translation is CASSQGTEETQYF.

This chain uses TRBV5-1 with TRBJ2-3; 8 bases are shared with TRBD1. The V gene end was trimmed by 3 bases and the J gene end by 2 bases; junction bases not matched to a gene: 8. Germline V gene sequence: CDR1 SGHRS, CDR2 YFSETQ. The CDR3 length is 16 residues. In nucleotides, the CDR3 is TGCGCCAGCAGCTCAGATCGGACAGGGTACACAGATACGCAGTATTTT. Protein: CASSSDRTGYTDTQYF.

The V call is TRBV5-1, the J call TRBJ2-5, with 7 nucleotides matching TRBD1. With 3 bases clipped from V and 3 bases from J, the junction kept 2 bases outside the gene matches. The CDR3 is 13 residues long. The V gene's germline CDR1 is SGHRS and CDR2 YFSETQ. The CDR3 loop reads CASSWQGEETQYF. CDR3 nucleotides: TGCGCCAGCAGCTGGCAGGGGGAAGAGACCCAGTACTTC.

V usage is TRBV11-2 and J usage is TRBJ1-1; D is unclear. The CDR3 length is 11 residues. V lost 5 bases and J 3 bases, leaving 4 bases between the germline ends. Germline lookup yields CDR1 SGHAT and CDR2 FQNNGV. The CDR3 sequence is CASSPHTEAFF. In DNA, the CDR3 is TGTGCCAGCAGCCCCCACACTGAAGCTTTCTTT. The whole variable domain, filled in from reference TRBV11-2 and TRBJ1-1, reads EAGVAQSPRYKIIEKRQSVAFWCNPISGHATLYWYQQILGQGPKLLIQFQNNGVVDDSQLPKDRFSAERLKGVDSTLKIQPAKLEDSAVYLCASSPHTEAFFGQGTRLTVV.

The chain employs TRBV6-4 and TRBJ2-1, with a tentative D call TRBD2 (7 bases). The V and J ends lost 3 bases and 6 bases respectively, with 15 bases between them. The CDR3 totals 15 residues. In germline, CDR1 is MRHNA, CDR2 SNTAGT. CDR3 nucleotides: TGTGCCAGCAGTGAGTCGGGGGGCGGGGGCAATGAGCAGTTCTTC. Translating it yields CASSESGGGGNEQFF.

The genes are TRBV7-8 and TRBJ1-6, with D tentatively TRBD1 (5 bases). CDR1 SGHVS and CDR2 FQNEAQ come from the germline V gene. This CDR3 contains 18 residues. V was pared by 4 bases and J by 3 bases, with 19 bases between. CDR3 in amino acids: CASSSSRDGRNYNSPLHF. As DNA, the CDR3 is TGTGCCAGCAGCTCCTCAAGGGACGGCCGCAACTATAATTCACCCCTCCACTTT.

This chain links TRBV28 with TRBJ2-1; unclear D gene. The V and J ends lost 6 bases and 4 bases respectively, with 16 bases between them. The germline CDR1 and CDR2 sequences are MDHEN and SYDVKM. The CDR3 runs to 15 residues. The CDR3 DNA follows: TGTGCCAGCAGCAGATACAGAAACCCTTACAATGAGCAGTTCTTC. Translating it yields CASSRYRNPYNEQFF.

The V call is TRBV7-9, the J call TRBJ2-1, with 8 bases that match TRBD1. Per the germline V gene, CDR1 is SEHNR and CDR2 is FQNEAQ (reference sequence). Unmatched junction bases numbered 15, after V lost 1 base and J lost 4 bases. The CDR3 runs 19 residues. The CDR3 region is CASSLGLNRARGQYNEQFF. The CDR3 nucleotides are TGTGCCAGCAGCTTAGGCTTAAATCGGGCCAGGGGGCAATACAATGAGCAGTTCTTC.